What follows describes a single TCR beta chain. What it binds is unknown. The data were obtained in a study of cytomegalovirus exposure and HLA in healthy donors. Broader study findings: Donors were assumed by presence/absence analyses to have roughly uniform sequencing depth. TCR beta sequences reportedly predicted most subjects' HLA-A and HLA-B alleles accurately. An analysis was carried out at a later point. It showed that HLA-associated TCR beta chains were more clonally expanded than equally common non-associated chains. Apart from CMV serostatus, no immune exposure information was available.

PCR employed 60 Vbeta and 13 Jbeta primers. The method was immunoSEQ multiplex PCR; TCRdb's version includes in-frame clones alone and lacks a portion of them. The sample has over 150,000 clones; around 79% are singletons. In germline, CDR1 is SNHLY, CDR2 FYNNEI. This CDR3 spans 12 amino acids. Trimming removed 4 bases at V and 4 bases at J, with 7 bases between. The clonotype originates from a man aged 30 to 45 in good health and CMV-seropositive. The sequencing input was PBMCs. J is TRBJ1-2 and V is TRBV2; tentatively, D is TRBD1 (6 bases). CDR3 DNA sequence: TGTGCCAGCAGTGGACAGGTCTATGGCTACACCTTC. It specifies CASSGQVYGYTF.